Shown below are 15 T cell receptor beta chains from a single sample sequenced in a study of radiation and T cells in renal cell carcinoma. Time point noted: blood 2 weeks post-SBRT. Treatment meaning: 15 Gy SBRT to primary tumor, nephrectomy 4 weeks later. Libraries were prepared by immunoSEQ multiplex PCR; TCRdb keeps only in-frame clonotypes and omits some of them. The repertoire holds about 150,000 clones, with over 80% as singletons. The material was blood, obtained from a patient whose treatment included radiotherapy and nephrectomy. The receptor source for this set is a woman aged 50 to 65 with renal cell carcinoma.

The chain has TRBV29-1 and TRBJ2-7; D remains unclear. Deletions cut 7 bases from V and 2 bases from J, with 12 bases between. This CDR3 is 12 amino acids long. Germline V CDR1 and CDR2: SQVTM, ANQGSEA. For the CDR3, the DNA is TGCAGCGGAGTTATCCCTCCCTACGAGCAGTACTTC. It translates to CSGVIPPYEQYF.

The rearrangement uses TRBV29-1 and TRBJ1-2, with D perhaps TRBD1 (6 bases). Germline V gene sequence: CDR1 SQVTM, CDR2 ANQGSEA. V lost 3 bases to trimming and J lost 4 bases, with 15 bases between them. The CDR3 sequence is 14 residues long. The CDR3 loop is CSVDPTGPFYGYTF. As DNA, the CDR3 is TGCAGCGTTGACCCGACAGGTCCTTTCTATGGCTACACCTTC.

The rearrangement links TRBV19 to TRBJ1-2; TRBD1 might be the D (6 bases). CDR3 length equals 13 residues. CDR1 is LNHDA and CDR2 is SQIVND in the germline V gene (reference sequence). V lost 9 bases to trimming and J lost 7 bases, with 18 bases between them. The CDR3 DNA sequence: TGTGCCAGCCGGCCCGGGGGGGCTTTTGGCTACACCTTC. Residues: CASRPGGAFGYTF.

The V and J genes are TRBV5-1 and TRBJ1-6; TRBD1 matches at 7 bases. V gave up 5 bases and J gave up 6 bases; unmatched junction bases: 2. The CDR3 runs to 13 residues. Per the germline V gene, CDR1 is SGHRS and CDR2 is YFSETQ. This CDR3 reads CASSRDSNSPLHF. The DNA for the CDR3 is TGCGCCAGCAGTCGGGACAGTAATTCACCCCTCCACTTT.

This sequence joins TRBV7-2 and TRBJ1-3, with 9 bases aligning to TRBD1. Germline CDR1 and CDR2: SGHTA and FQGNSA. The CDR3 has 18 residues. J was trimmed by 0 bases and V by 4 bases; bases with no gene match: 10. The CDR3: CASSSPGTGKSSGNTIYF. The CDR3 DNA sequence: TGTGCCAGCAGCTCCCCCGGGACAGGGAAGAGCTCTGGAAACACCATATATTTT.

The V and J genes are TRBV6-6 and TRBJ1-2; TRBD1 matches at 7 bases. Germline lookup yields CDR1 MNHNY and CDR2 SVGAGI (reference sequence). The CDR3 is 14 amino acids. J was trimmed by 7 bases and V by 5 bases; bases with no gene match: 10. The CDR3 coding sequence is TGTGCCAGCAGTGACCCGACAGGGTTGACTGGCTACACCTTC. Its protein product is CASSDPTGLTGYTF.

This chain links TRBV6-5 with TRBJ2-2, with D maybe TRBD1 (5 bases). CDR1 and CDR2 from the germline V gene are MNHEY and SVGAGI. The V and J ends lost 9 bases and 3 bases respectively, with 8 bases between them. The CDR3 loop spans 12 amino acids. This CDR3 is CASQTDTGELFF. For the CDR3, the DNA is TGTGCCAGTCAGACAGACACCGGGGAGCTGTTTTTT.

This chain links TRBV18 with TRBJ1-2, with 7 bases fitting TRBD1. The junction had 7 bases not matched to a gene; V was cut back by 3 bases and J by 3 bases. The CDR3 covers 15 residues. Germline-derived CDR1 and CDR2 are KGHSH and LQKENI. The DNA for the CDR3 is TGTGCCAGCTCACCCTCAAGGGACAGCGACTATGGCTACACCTTC. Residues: CASSPSRDSDYGYTF.

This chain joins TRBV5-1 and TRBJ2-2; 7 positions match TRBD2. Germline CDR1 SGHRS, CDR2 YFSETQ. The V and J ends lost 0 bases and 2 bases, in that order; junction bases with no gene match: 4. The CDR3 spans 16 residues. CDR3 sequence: CASSLVIAGNTGELFF. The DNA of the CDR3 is TGCGCCAGCAGCTTGGTGATAGCGGGTAACACCGGGGAGCTGTTTTTT.

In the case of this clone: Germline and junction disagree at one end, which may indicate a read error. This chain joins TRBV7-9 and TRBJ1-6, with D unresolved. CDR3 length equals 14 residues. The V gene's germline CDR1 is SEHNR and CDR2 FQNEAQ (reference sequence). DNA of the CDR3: TGTGCCAGCAGTTTAGGGAAGGAATTTTCACCCCTCCACTTT. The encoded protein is CASSLGKEFSPLHF.

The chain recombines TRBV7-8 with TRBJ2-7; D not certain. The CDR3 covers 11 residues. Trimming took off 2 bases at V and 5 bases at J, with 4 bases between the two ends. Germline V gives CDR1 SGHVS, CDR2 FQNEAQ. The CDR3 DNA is TGTGCCAGCAGCTTAATCCACGAGCAGTACTTC. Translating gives CASSLIHEQYF.

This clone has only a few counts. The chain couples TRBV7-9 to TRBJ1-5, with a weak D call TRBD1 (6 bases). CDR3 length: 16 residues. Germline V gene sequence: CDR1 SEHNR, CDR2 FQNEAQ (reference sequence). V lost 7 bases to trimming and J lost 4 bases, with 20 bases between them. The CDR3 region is CASTSFTQGLNQPQHF. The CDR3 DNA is TGTGCCAGCACCTCATTTACCCAGGGGCTTAATCAGCCCCAGCATTTT.

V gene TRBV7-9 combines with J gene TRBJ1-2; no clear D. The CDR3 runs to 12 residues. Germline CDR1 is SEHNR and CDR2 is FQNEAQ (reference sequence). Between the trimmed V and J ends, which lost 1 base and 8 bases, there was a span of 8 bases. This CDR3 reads CASSLGSWGYTF. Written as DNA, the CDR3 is TGTGCCAGCAGCTTAGGTTCTTGGGGCTACACCTTC.

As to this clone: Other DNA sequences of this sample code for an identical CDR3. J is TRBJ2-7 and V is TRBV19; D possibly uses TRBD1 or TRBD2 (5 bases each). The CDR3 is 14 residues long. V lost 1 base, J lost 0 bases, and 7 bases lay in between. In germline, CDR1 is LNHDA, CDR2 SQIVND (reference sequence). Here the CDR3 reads CASSIGGNSYEQYF. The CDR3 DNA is TGTGCCAGTAGTATAGGGGGGAACTCCTACGAGCAGTACTTC.

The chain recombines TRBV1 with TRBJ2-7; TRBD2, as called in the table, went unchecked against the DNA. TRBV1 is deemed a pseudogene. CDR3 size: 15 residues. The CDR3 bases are TGCACCAGCAGCCCAGGACTAGCGGGGACCTACGAGCAGTACTTC. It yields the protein CTSSPGLAGTYEQYF.